These 21 T cell receptor beta chains originate from one sample sequenced in a study of shared clonotypes between healthy human individuals. Only CD45RO-negative cells positively selected for CCR7 counted as naive CD8 cells, so terminally differentiated effector memory CD45RA+ cells were excluded. Data came from immunoSEQ multiplex PCR; TCRdb stores just in-frame clones and leaves some out. This sample has some 2.1 million clones, with about 94% found just once. Material: naive CD8+ T cells sorted from blood. Receptors were obtained from a man between 18 and 29 years old in good health.

This chain connects TRBV13 to TRBJ1-1, with 8 bases aligning to TRBD1. V lost 6 bases to trimming and J lost 1 base; unmatched junction nucleotides: 4. CDR1 is PRHDT, CDR2 FYEKMQ, per germline (reference sequence). The CDR3 consists of 14 residues. CDR3 DNA sequence: TGTGCCAGCAGACCACAGGGGGAGAACACTGAAGCTTTCTTT. Encoded protein: CASRPQGENTEAFF.

The J gene is TRBJ1-5, the V gene TRBV4-1; tentatively, D is TRBD1 (5 bases). The germline V gene has CDR1 MGHRA and CDR2 YSYEKL. The CDR3 totals 17 residues. Trimming stripped 1 base from V and 5 bases from J, with 18 bases between. DNA for the CDR3: TGCGCCAGCAGCCAAGCCGTCACAGGAGGAGGTTATCAGCCCCAGCATTTT. The encoded protein is CASSQAVTGGGYQPQHF.

DNA of the CDR3: TGTGCCAGTAGTATAGGGGGGAATAGCAATCAGCCCCAGCATTTT. Translation gives CASSIGGNSNQPQHF. The rearrangement joins TRBV19 to TRBJ1-5; TRBD1 might be the D (5 bases). This CDR3 is 15 amino acids long. Germline CDR1 reads LNHDA; CDR2 reads SQIVND (reference sequence). V was trimmed by 1 base and J by 0 bases, leaving 7 bases between them. The full variable domain, with the rest looked up from reference TRBV19 and TRBJ1-5, is DGGITQSPKYLFRKEGQNVTLSCEQNLNHDAMYWYRQDPGQGLRLIYYSQIVNDFQKGDIAEGYSVSREKKESFPLTVTSAQKNPTAFYLCASSIGGNSNQPQHFGDGTRLSIL.

V and J are TRBV2 and TRBJ1-4; D gene uncertain. The germline CDR1 and CDR2 sequences are SNHLY and FYNNEI. The germline V and J ends were trimmed by 4 bases and 4 bases, with 16 bases remaining between them. The CDR3 spans 16 residues. The CDR3 coding sequence is TGTGCCAGCAGTGGAGGAGAGGGTATCCTTAATGAAAAACTGTTTTTT. Protein product: CASSGGEGILNEKLFF.

The chain employs TRBV4-3 and TRBJ1-2, with D possibly being TRBD1 (6 bases). V lost 1 base and J lost 7, with 19 bases in between. Germline lookup yields CDR1 LGHNA and CDR2 YSLEER. The CDR3 spans 16 residues. The CDR3 loop reads CASSQGSFGGGSGYTF. The CDR3 DNA sequence: TGCGCCAGCAGCCAAGGGTCCTTCGGCGGGGGCAGTGGCTACACCTTC.

The CDR3 sequence: CASSWDSNTEAFF. Here the CDR3 DNA reads TGTGCCAGCAGCTGGGACAGTAACACTGAAGCTTTCTTT. This chain joins TRBV5-4 and TRBJ1-1; 7 bases match TRBD1. The ends lost 3 bases at V and 2 bases at J; junction bases unmatched: 1. This CDR3 is built from 13 residues. Germline V gives CDR1 SGHNT, CDR2 YYREEE (reference sequence).

With regard to this clone: One end of the junction varies from germline; a read error may be responsible. Distinct nucleotide sequences in the sample also encode this CDR3. V and J are TRBV5-1 and TRBJ2-7; the D call may be TRBD1 or TRBD2 (5 bases each). Germline V gene lookup returns CDR1 SGHRS and CDR2 YFSETQ. CDR3 length: 14 amino acids. CDR3 sequence (DNA): TGCGCCAGCAGCTTGGACCTACTAGGGGACGAGCAATACTTC. Its protein is CASSLDLLGDEQYF.

V gene TRBV28 combines with J gene TRBJ2-5; 12 bases line up with TRBD2. Germline-derived CDR1 and CDR2 are MDHEN and SYDVKM. CDR3 length: 15 amino acids. The ends lost 5 bases at V and 5 bases at J; junction bases unmatched: 6. CDR3 sequence: CASSPLAGGPETQYF. CDR3 DNA sequence: TGTGCCAGCAGTCCCCTAGCGGGGGGGCCGGAGACCCAGTACTTC.

V is TRBV19 and J is TRBJ2-3, with a weak D call TRBD2 (5 bases). Trimming cost V 8 bases and J 2 bases, with 17 bases left between them. The CDR3 covers 15 residues. Germline values: CDR1 LNHDA, CDR2 SQIVND (reference sequence). The DNA of the CDR3 is TGTGCCAGTTCCCCTACGGGGTTCATCACAGATACGCAGTATTTT. Its translation is CASSPTGFITDTQYF.

The chain is built from TRBV19 and TRBJ1-4; D is unclear. The CDR3 loop spans 14 amino acids. The germline CDR1 and CDR2 sequences are LNHDA and SQIVND (reference sequence). V was clipped by 3 bases and J by 1 base, with 6 bases between them. CDR3: CASSIWGTNEKLFF. In DNA, the CDR3 is TGTGCCAGTAGTATCTGGGGAACTAATGAAAAACTGTTTTTT.

The chain uses TRBV5-8 and TRBJ1-5, with a possible D match to TRBD1 (5 bases). Germline V gene sequence: CDR1 SGHTS, CDR2 YDEGEE. The CDR3 has 14 residues. With 5 bases removed from V and 1 base from J, the gap between germline ends came to 10 bases. CDR3 loop: CASSPGGSNQPQHF. DNA of the CDR3: TGTGCCAGCAGTCCGGGGGGGAGCAATCAGCCCCAGCATTTT. Complete variable domain (other parts from reference TRBV5-8 and TRBJ1-5): EAGVTQSPTHLIKTRGQQATLRCSPISGHTSVYWYQQALGLGLQFLLWYDEGEERNRGNFPPRFSGRQFPNYSSELNVNALELEDSALYLCASSPGGSNQPQHFGDGTRLSIL.

This chain joins TRBV27 and TRBJ2-5; no reliable D call. This CDR3 is built from 12 residues. Trimming removed 7 bases from V and 5 bases from J, with 11 bases in between. The germline V gene has CDR1 MNHEY and CDR2 SMNVEV (reference sequence). The CDR3 is CASTDFGETQYF. DNA for the CDR3: TGTGCCAGCACAGATTTCGGGGAGACCCAGTACTTC.

The chain carries TRBV4-3 and TRBJ2-1; 7 bases match TRBD2. The CDR3 is 17 residues long. The germline CDR1 and CDR2 sequences are LGHNA and YSLEER. Trimming took 0 bases from V and 8 from J; bases not matched to a gene: 13. For the CDR3, the DNA is TGCGCCAGCAGCCAAGATCAAGGGCTAGCGGCGGTGGATGAGCAGTTCTTC. Translation: CASSQDQGLAAVDEQFF.

The gene calls are TRBV4-3 and TRBJ2-7; D gene ambiguous. V gave up 1 base and J gave up 3 bases, with 10 bases separating them. The CDR3 runs 14 residues. Germline V lookup: CDR1 LGHNA, CDR2 YSLEER. The CDR3 nucleotides are TGCGCCAGCAGCCAAGGTAGGGCCAACTACGAGCAGTACTTC. Residues: CASSQGRANYEQYF.

With respect to this clone: The same CDR3 arises from other DNA sequences in this sample as well. The rearrangement uses TRBV27 and TRBJ2-1; TRBD2 aligns across 7 bases. Germline CDR1 and CDR2: MNHEY and SMNVEV (reference sequence). This CDR3 contains 14 residues. The J segment lost 4 bases and the V segment lost 6 bases, leaving 6 bases of the junction unmatched. This CDR3 is CASSLAGLYNEQFF. Here the CDR3 DNA reads TGTGCCAGCAGCTTAGCGGGCCTTTACAATGAGCAGTTCTTC.

This chain uses TRBV7-9 with TRBJ2-7, with 8 bases fitting TRBD2. CDR3 length: 12 amino acids. Germline lookup yields CDR1 SEHNR and CDR2 FQNEAQ (reference sequence). After removal of 8 bases from V and 7 bases from J, the junction contained 7 bases not matched to a gene. The CDR3 nucleotides are TGTGCCAGCGGCGGGGGGATGCAAGAGCAGTACTTC. Translated: CASGGGMQEQYF. Combining the CDR3 with reference TRBV7-9 and TRBJ2-7 gives the whole variable domain DTGVSQNPRHKITKRGQNVTFRCDPISEHNRLYWYRQTLGQGPEFLTYFQNEAQLEKSRLLSDRFSAERPKGSFSTLEIQRTEQGDSAMYLCASGGGMQEQYFGPGTRLTVT.

The rearrangement joins TRBV5-1 to TRBJ2-1, with D unresolved. The V gene's germline CDR1 is SGHRS and CDR2 YFSETQ. The CDR3 loop spans 18 amino acids. Trimming took off 5 bases at V and 0 bases at J, with 21 bases between the two ends. The CDR3 coding sequence is TGCGCCAGCAGTCCGGAATGGGTGGCAGCGAGCTCCTACAATGAGCAGTTCTTC. This translates into CASSPEWVAASSYNEQFF. Combining the CDR3 with reference TRBV5-1 and TRBJ2-1 gives the whole variable domain KAGVTQTPRYLIKTRGQQVTLSCSPISGHRSVSWYQQTPGQGLQFLFEYFSETQRNKGNFPGRFSGRQFSNSRSEMNVSTLELGDSALYLCASSPEWVAASSYNEQFFGPGTRLTVL.

The V gene is TRBV7-8, the J gene TRBJ2-1; 11 bases are a match to TRBD2. The germline CDR1 and CDR2 sequences are SGHVS and FQNEAQ. This CDR3 region has 16 residues. V lost 1 base and J lost 4; bases outside the gene matches: 3. In DNA form, the CDR3 reads TGTGCCAGCAGCTTAGGGACTAGCGGGTATTACAATGAGCAGTTCTTC. This sequence encodes CASSLGTSGYYNEQFF.

As concerns this clone: The same CDR3 can be traced to other DNA sequences in this sample. The CDR3 region is CASSYYRSYEQYF. The CDR3 nucleotides are TGTGCCAGCAGTTACTACCGGTCCTACGAGCAGTACTTC. The V and J genes are TRBV6-5 and TRBJ2-7, with no clear D. Trimming took off 1 base at V and 1 base at J, with 5 bases between the two ends. Germline values: CDR1 MNHEY, CDR2 SVGAGI. The CDR3 has 13 amino acids.

The chain links TRBV10-3 to TRBJ1-2; 9 bases are a match to TRBD1. The V gene's germline CDR1 is ENHRY and CDR2 SYGVKD. The CDR3 is made up of 17 amino acids. With 3 bases clipped from V and 5 bases from J, the junction kept 13 bases outside the gene matches. In DNA, the CDR3 is TGTGCCATCAGTGATTGGATGGGGGAACAGGGGGCGTATGGCTACACCTTC. Amino acids: CAISDWMGEQGAYGYTF.

The V and J genes are TRBV19 and TRBJ2-2; possibly TRBD1 for D (5 bases). The CDR3 extends over 19 amino acids. The germline gives CDR1 LNHDA, CDR2 SQIVND (reference sequence). Trimming removed 7 bases at V and 1 base at J, with 25 bases between. DNA for the CDR3: TGTGCCAGTACACAGCGAGACAGCCTCCTTCCCGTGAACACCGGGGAGCTGTTTTTT. Amino acid sequence: CASTQRDSLLPVNTGELFF.